A selection of T cell receptor beta chains follows, all from one sample in a study of blood T cell repertoires in COVID-19. Produced via immunoSEQ multiplex PCR; TCRdb's table is partial and in-frame only. Among about 260,000 clones listed, approximately 79% were seen once. Material: PBMCs or T cells enriched from blood (not recorded which). These receptors all come from a man aged 25 to 40 with acute COVID-19. CDR3s include the opening cysteine and the closing phenylalanine or tryptophan. Each record gives: D gene, V gene, J gene, clone size, CDR3 DNA, CDR3 protein. A D gene is named only where the DNA matches it firmly. Not every row has a clone size; where given, it reads once, few, many or a size class.

>TRBD1|TRBV6-5|TRBJ2-1|-
TGTGCCAGCAGGGAGGGACAGGGGGCCTACAATGAGCAGTTCTTC
CASREGQGAYNEQFF
>TRBD1|TRBV28|TRBJ1-2|-
TGTGCCAGTACAGACAGGGCTGGCTACACCTTC
CASTDRAGYTF
>TRBD1|TRBV3-1/TRBV3-2|TRBJ1-1|-
TGTGCCAGCAGCCGCAACAGGGGGCACACTGAAGCTTTCTTT
CASSRNRGHTEAFF
>TRBD1|TRBV19|TRBJ2-1|-
TGTGCCAGTAGTATAGTCCGTTGGCAGGGGGCAGGAGAGCAGTTCTTC
CASSIVRWQGAGEQFF
>TRBD2|TRBV29-1|TRBJ2-1|-
TGCAGCGCCGACCGGGTGGGGGGGAATGAGCAGTTCTTC
CSADRVGGNEQFF
>-|TRBV5-1|TRBJ1-1|-
TGTGCCAGCAGCTTCAGGGGCGGGGGGAACACTGAAGCTTTCTTT
CASSFRGGGNTEAFF
>TRBD2|TRBV30|TRBJ2-1|-
TGTGCCTGGACCCTGGGGGGGGACAATGAGCAGTTCTTC
CAWTLGGDNEQFF
>-|TRBV5-1|TRBJ2-3|few
TGTGCCAGCACCCGAACAGGCAGCACAGATACGCAGTATTTT
CASTRTGSTDTQYF
>-|TRBV12-3/TRBV12-4|TRBJ1-2|-
TGTGCCAGCAGTTTCCACAGACTATATGGCTACACCTTC
CASSFHRLYGYTF
>-|TRBV28|TRBJ1-5|-
TGTGCCAGCAGCACACAAGTTCCCCAGCATTTT
CASSTQVPQHF
>-|TRBV5-1|TRBJ1-1|-
TGCGCCAGCAGCTTGGAGCCGTCTGGGAACACTGAAGCTTTCTTT
CASSLEPSGNTEAFF
>-|TRBV29-1|TRBJ1-1|-
TGCAGCGTCCGTACCACCGCAGGGCGGAACACTGAAGCTTTCTTT
CSVRTTAGRNTEAFF
>TRBD1|TRBV5-6|TRBJ1-2|-
TGTGCCAGCAGCTTCAAAGGACAGGGGAAAATCTCGGATGGCTACACCTTC
CASSFKGQGKISDGYTF
>TRBD2|TRBV7-9|TRBJ2-5|once
TGTGCCAGCAGCTGGGGGGGAAAAGAGACCCAGTACTTC
CASSWGGKETQYF
>TRBD1|TRBV5-6|TRBJ1-1|-
TGTGCCAGCAGCTGGGGGGACAGGGTCACTGAAGCTTTCTTT
CASSWGDRVTEAFF
>-|TRBV20-1|TRBJ1-2|-
TGCAGTGCTAGTGCCCAAAACTATGGCTACACCTTC
CSASAQNYGYTF
>-|TRBV28|TRBJ1-5|-
TGTGCCAGCAGTTTACTCCAGGGGCCCCAGCATTTT
CASSLLQGPQHF
>-|TRBV5-6|TRBJ2-1|-
TGTGCCAGCAGCCCCTACCCCCCTTCCTCCTACAATGAGCAGTTCTTC
CASSPYPPSSYNEQFF
>TRBD2|TRBV9|TRBJ2-1|-
TGTGCCAGCAGCGGATCCGGGACTAGCGGAGGCAAAACCGAGCAGTTCTTC
CASSGSGTSGGKTEQFF
>-|TRBV2|TRBJ1-4|-
TGTGCCAGCAGTTATATAGGGGTCGCTAATGAAAAACTGTTTTTT
CASSYIGVANEKLFF
>TRBD2|TRBV11-2|TRBJ2-1|-
TGTGCCAGCAGCTTAGCCCCCCCAGCGGGAGCCAATGAGCAGTTCTTC
CASSLAPPAGANEQFF
>TRBD1|TRBV28|TRBJ2-1|-
TGTGCCAGCAGAATCCCTGGGGACAGGGGGCGCGATGAGCAGTTCTTC
CASRIPGDRGRDEQFF
>TRBD1|TRBV6-5|TRBJ1-2|few
TGTGCCAGCACCAGGACAGGGGCAGCTCCAGGCTACACCTTC
CASTRTGAAPGYTF
>-|TRBV3-1/TRBV3-2|TRBJ2-1|-
TGTGCCAGCAGATCTAGCGCCTCGTACCGAAATGAGCAGTTCTTC
CASRSSASYRNEQFF
>-|TRBV29-1|TRBJ1-5|-
TGCAGCGTTGAAGAAACAGGGATCGGTCAGCCCCAGCATTTT
CSVEETGIGQPQHF
>TRBD2|TRBV7-7|TRBJ2-3|-
TGTGCCAGCAGCCAGGGAGAGCGGGGGTACACAGATACGCAGTATTTT
CASSQGERGYTDTQYF
>-|TRBV6-2/TRBV6-3|TRBJ1-3|few
TGTGCCAGCAGTTACTCGAAGGGGGAACTCTCTGGAAACACCATATATTTT
CASSYSKGELSGNTIYF
>-|TRBV5-6|TRBJ1-6|-
TGTGCCAGCAGCATAGAACAGTCTTATTCACCCCTCCACTTT
CASSIEQSYSPLHF
>-|TRBV20-1|TRBJ2-1|few
TGCAGTGCTAGTGACGTGAGCTCCTACAATGAGCAGTTCTTC
CSASDVSSYNEQFF
>-|TRBV7-9|TRBJ1-1|-
TGTGCCAGCAGCCTGCAGGGGAACACTGAAGCTTTCTTT
CASSLQGNTEAFF
>TRBD1|TRBV2|TRBJ1-1|few
TGTGCCAGCAGCGTACAGGGGGCAAAGACTGAAGCTTTCTTT
CASSVQGAKTEAFF
>TRBD2|TRBV5-1|TRBJ2-3|-
TGCGCCAGCAGCCAAGGGACGGGGGGATTTGAAGATACGCAGTATTTT
CASSQGTGGFEDTQYF
>-|TRBV7-8|TRBJ2-1|-
TGTGCCAGCAGCTTTGGTTTGAGTCCTAATGAGCAGTTCTTC
CASSFGLSPNEQFF
>TRBD2|TRBV25-1|TRBJ2-5|-
TGTGCCAGCAGTTCGAGCGGGAGACAAGAGACCCAGTACTTC
CASSSSGRQETQYF
>-|TRBV18|TRBJ1-3|-
TGTGCCAGCTCCCCCTCTGGGAGGGACACCATATATTTT
CASSPSGRDTIYF
>-|TRBV12-3/TRBV12-4|TRBJ2-5|-
TGTGCCAGCAGTGGGGCCCGGAGAGAGACCCAGTACTTC
CASSGARRETQYF
>-|TRBV24-1|TRBJ2-3|-
TGTGCCACCAGTGACCCAGGGGAAACTAAAGATACGCAGTATTTT
CATSDPGETKDTQYF
>-|TRBV12-3/TRBV12-4|TRBJ1-4|few
TGTGCCAGCAGTTTATCAGGGGTTGAAAAACTGTTTTTT
CASSLSGVEKLFF
>-|TRBV5-5|TRBJ2-1|-
TGTGCCAGCAGCTTGGTACTGGCAGGGGAGGGGGAGCAGTTCTTC
CASSLVLAGEGEQFF
>-|TRBV6-5|TRBJ2-3|-
TGTGCCAGCCGAGGAATCGATACGCAGTATTTT
CASRGIDTQYF
>-|TRBV2|TRBJ1-1|-
TGTGCCAGCAGTGCCCCTTTGACAGATTTCCAGACTGAAGCTTTCTTT
CASSAPLTDFQTEAFF
>TRBD1|TRBV25-1|TRBJ1-2|-
TGTGCCAGCAGTACAACCTTCGACAGGGGCTATGGCTACACCTTC
CASSTTFDRGYGYTF
>-|TRBV3-1/TRBV3-2|TRBJ1-1|-
TGTGCCAGCAGCCAAGATCGGGGAAGGATGAACACTGAAGCTTTCTTT
CASSQDRGRMNTEAFF
>-|TRBV4-1|TRBJ2-1|-
TGCGCCAGCAGCCAAGAGGGGGCTAGGGGCGATGAGCAGTTCTTC
CASSQEGARGDEQFF
>-|TRBV6-2/TRBV6-3|TRBJ1-1|-
TGTGCCAGCAGTTTTGGAGACAGGACCCCTAGAGGGGCTTTCTTT
CASSFGDRTPRGAFF
>-|TRBV27|TRBJ1-2|-
TGTGCCAGCAGTTCTACAGTCGACTATGGCTACACCTTC
CASSSTVDYGYTF
>TRBD1|TRBV20-1|TRBJ1-5|-
TGCAGTGCTAGTAACAGGGGTGGACAGCCCCAGCATTTT
CSASNRGGQPQHF
>-|TRBV6-2/TRBV6-3|TRBJ1-6|-
TGTGCCAGCAGTTACGTAAGAACTAATAATTCACCCCTCCACTTT
CASSYVRTNNSPLHF